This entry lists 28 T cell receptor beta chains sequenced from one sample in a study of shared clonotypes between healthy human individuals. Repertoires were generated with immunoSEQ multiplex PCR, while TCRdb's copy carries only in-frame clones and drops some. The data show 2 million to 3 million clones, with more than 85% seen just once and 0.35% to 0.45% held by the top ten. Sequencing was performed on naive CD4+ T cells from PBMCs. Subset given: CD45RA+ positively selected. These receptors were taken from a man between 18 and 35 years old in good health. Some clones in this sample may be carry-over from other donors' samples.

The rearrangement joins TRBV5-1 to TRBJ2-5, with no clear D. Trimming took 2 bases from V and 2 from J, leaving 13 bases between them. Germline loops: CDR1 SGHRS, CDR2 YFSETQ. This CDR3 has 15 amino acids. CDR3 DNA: TGCGCCAGCAGCTTTATCGGCACAACACAAGAGACCCAGTACTTC. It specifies CASSFIGTTQETQYF.

The CDR3 nucleotides read TGTGCCAGTAGTATTGGGTCGCTGAGGGGTGAGACCCAGTACTTC. This translates into CASSIGSLRGETQYF. The chain is built from TRBV19 and TRBJ2-5, with D possibly being TRBD1 or TRBD2 (5 bases each). V dropped 3 bases and J dropped 5 bases, with 16 bases sitting between them. Germline V gives CDR1 LNHDA, CDR2 SQIVND (reference sequence). There are 15 residues in the CDR3.

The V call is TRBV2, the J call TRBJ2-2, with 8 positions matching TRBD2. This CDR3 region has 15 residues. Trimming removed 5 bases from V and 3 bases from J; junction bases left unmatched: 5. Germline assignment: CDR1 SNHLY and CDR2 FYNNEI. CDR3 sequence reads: CASSPEGLDTGELFF. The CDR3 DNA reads TGTGCCAGCAGTCCGGAGGGACTAGACACCGGGGAGCTGTTTTTT.

The chain's CDR3 is CASSQEVENIQYF. The CDR3 DNA is TGTGCCAGCAGCCAAGAAGTCGAAAACATTCAGTACTTC. The chain uses TRBV4-2 and TRBJ2-4; D unclear. This CDR3 spans 13 amino acids. Germline V CDR1 and CDR2: LGHNA, YNFKEQ. V shed 0 bases and J shed 5 bases, with 5 bases lying between them.

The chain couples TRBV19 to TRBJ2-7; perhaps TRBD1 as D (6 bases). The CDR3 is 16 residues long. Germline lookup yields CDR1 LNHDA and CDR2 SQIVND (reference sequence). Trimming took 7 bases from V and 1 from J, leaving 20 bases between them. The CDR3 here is CASTVSTGKGSYEQYF. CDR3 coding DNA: TGTGCCAGTACCGTGAGCACAGGGAAAGGGTCCTACGAGCAGTACTTC.

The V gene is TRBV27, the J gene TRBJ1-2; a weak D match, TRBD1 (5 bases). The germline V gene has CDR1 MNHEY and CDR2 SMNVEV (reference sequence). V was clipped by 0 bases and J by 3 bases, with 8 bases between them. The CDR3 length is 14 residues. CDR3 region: CASSLSWGDYGYTF. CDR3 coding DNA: TGTGCCAGCAGTTTATCGTGGGGGGACTATGGCTACACCTTC.

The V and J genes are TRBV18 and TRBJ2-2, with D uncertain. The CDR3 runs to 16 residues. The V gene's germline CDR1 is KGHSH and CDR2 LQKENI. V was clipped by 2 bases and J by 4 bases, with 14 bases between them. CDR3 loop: CASSPGLPAVTGELFF. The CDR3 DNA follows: TGTGCCAGCTCACCAGGGCTGCCAGCCGTCACCGGGGAGCTGTTTTTT.

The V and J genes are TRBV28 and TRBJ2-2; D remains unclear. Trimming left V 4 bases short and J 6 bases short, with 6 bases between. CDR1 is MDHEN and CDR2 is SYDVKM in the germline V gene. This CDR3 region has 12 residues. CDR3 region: CASSSWAGELFF. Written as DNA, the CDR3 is TGTGCCAGCAGTTCGTGGGCCGGGGAGCTGTTTTTT. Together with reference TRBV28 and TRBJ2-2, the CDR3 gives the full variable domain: DVKVTQSSRYLVKRTGEKVFLECVQDMDHENMFWYRQDPGLGLRLIYFSYDVKMKEKGDIPEGYSVSREKKERFSLILESASTNQTSMYLCASSSWAGELFFGEGSRLTVL.

CDR3 nucleotides: TGTGCCAGCAGCCCCCGCCTAGCGGCGTCCTACAATGAGCAGTTCTTC. Its translation is CASSPRLAASYNEQFF. The chain recombines TRBV9 with TRBJ2-1, with 7 bases that match TRBD2. Trimming took 4 bases from V and 1 from J; bases not matched to a gene: 8. The CDR3 is made up of 16 amino acids. Germline CDR1 reads SGDLS; CDR2 reads YYNGEE.

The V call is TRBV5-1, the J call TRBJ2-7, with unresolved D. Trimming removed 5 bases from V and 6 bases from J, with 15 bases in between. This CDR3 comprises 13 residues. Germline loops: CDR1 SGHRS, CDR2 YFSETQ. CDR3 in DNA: TGCGCCAGCAGAGGACCCTCGTCCCTCGAGCAGTACTTC. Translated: CASRGPSSLEQYF.

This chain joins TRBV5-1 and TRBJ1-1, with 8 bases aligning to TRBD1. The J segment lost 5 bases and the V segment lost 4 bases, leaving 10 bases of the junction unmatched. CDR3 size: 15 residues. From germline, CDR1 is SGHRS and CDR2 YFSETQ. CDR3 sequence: CASSPRQGKETEAFF. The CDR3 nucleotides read TGCGCCAGCAGCCCCCGACAGGGGAAGGAAACTGAAGCTTTCTTT. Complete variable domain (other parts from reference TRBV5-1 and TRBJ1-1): KAGVTQTPRYLIKTRGQQVTLSCSPISGHRSVSWYQQTPGQGLQFLFEYFSETQRNKGNFPGRFSGRQFSNSRSEMNVSTLELGDSALYLCASSPRQGKETEAFFGQGTRLTVV.

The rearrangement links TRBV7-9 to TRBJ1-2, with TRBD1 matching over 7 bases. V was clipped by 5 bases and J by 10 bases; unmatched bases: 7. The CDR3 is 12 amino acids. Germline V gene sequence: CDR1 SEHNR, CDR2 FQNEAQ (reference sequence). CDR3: CASSLDRAYYTF. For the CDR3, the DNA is TGTGCCAGCAGCCTAGACAGGGCTTACTACACCTTC.

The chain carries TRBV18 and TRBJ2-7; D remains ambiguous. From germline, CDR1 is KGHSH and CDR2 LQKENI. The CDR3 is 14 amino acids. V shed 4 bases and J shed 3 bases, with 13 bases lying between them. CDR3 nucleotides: TGTGCCAGCTCACTCACAGCCTTAGACTACGAGCAGTACTTC. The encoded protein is CASSLTALDYEQYF.

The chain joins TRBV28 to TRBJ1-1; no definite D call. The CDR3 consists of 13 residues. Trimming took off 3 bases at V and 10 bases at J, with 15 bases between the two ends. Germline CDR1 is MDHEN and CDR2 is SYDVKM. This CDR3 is CASSFPGVGLAFF. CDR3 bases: TGTGCCAGCAGTTTCCCCGGGGTTGGGTTAGCTTTCTTT.

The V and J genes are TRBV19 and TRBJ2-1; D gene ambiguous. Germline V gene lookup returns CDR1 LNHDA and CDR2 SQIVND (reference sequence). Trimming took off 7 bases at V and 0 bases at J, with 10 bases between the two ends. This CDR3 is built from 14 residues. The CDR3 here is CASNQRSSYNEQFF. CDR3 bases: TGTGCCAGTAACCAACGGAGCTCCTACAATGAGCAGTTCTTC.

The CDR3 protein is CASSFGSSSGANVLTF. DNA of the CDR3: TGTGCCAGCAGCTTCGGCAGTTCCTCTGGGGCCAACGTCCTGACTTTC. The gene calls are TRBV5-4 and TRBJ2-6; D not certain. CDR3 length: 16 residues. The germline V and J ends were trimmed by 2 bases and 0 bases, with 9 bases remaining between them. CDR1 is SGHNT and CDR2 is YYREEE in the germline V gene (reference sequence).

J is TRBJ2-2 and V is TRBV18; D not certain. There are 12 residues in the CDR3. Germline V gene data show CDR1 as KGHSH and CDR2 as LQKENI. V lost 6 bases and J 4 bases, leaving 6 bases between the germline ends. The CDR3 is CASSAITGELFF. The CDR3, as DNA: TGTGCCAGCTCGGCTATCACCGGGGAGCTGTTTTTT.

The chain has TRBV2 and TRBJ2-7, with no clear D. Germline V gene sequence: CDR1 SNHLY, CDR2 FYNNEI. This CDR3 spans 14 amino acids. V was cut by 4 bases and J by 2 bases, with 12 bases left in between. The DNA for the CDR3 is TGTGCCAGCAGTGGACATCTCAGGCCCTACGAGCAGTACTTC. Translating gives CASSGHLRPYEQYF.

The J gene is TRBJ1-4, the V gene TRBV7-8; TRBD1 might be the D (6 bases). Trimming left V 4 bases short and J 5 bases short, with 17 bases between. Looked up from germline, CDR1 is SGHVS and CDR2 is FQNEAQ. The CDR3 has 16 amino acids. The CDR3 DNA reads TGTGCCAGCAGCTCCCGATACGGACAGATAAATGAAAAACTGTTTTTT. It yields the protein CASSSRYGQINEKLFF. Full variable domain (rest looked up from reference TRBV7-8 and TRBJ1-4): GAGVSQSPRYKVAKRGQDVALRCDPISGHVSLFWYQQALGQGPEFLTYFQNEAQLDKSGLPSDRFFAERPEGSVSTLKIQRTQQEDSAVYLCASSSRYGQINEKLFFGSGTQLSVL.

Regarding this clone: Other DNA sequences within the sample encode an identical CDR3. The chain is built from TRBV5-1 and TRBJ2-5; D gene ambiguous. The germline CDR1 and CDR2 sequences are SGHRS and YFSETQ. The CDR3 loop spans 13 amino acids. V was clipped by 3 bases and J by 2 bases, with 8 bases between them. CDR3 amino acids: CASSSGLQETQYF. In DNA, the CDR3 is TGCGCCAGCAGCTCCGGGCTTCAAGAGACCCAGTACTTC.

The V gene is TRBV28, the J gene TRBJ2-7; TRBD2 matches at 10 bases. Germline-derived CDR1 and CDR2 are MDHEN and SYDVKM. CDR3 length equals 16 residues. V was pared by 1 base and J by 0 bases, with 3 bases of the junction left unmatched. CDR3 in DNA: TGTGCCAGCAGTTTATTACTAGCGGGGCCCTCCTACGAGCAGTACTTC. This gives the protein CASSLLLAGPSYEQYF. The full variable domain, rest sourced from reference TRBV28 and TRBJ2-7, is DVKVTQSSRYLVKRTGEKVFLECVQDMDHENMFWYRQDPGLGLRLIYFSYDVKMKEKGDIPEGYSVSREKKERFSLILESASTNQTSMYLCASSLLLAGPSYEQYFGPGTRLTVT.

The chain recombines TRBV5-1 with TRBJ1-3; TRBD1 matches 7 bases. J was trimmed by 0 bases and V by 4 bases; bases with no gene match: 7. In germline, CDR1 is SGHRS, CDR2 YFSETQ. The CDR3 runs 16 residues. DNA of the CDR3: TGCGCCAGCAGCCTTGGGACAGTAAGCTCTGGAAACACCATATATTTT. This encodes CASSLGTVSSGNTIYF.

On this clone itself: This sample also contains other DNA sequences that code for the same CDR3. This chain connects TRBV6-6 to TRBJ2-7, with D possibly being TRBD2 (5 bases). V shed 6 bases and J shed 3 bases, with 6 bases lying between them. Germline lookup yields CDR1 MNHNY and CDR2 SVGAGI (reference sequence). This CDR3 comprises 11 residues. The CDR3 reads CASRTSYEQYF. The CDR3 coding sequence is TGTGCCAGCAGAACTAGCTACGAGCAGTACTTC.

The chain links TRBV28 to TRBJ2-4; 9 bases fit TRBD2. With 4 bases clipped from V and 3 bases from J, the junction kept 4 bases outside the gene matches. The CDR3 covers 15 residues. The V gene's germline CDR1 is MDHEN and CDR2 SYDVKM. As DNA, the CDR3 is TGTGCCAGCAGTTCCCTACTAGCGGGCAAAAACATTCAGTACTTC. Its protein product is CASSSLLAGKNIQYF.

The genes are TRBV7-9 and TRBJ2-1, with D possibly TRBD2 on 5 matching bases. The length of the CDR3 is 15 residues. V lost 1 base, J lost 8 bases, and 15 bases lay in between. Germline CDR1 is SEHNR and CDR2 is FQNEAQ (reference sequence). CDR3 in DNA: TGTGCCAGCAGCTTAGTCATAAGAGGGAGCTATGAGCAGTTCTTC. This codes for CASSLVIRGSYEQFF. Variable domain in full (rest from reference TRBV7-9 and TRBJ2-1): DTGVSQNPRHKITKRGQNVTFRCDPISEHNRLYWYRQTLGQGPEFLTYFQNEAQLEKSRLLSDRFSAERPKGSFSTLEIQRTEQGDSAMYLCASSLVIRGSYEQFFGPGTRLTVL.

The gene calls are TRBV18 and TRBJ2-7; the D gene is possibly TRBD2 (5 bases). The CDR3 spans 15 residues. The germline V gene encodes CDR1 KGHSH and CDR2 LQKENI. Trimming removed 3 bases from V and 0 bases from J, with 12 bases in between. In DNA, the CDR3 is TGTGCCAGCTCACCTTGGTCACGGGACTCCTACGAGCAGTACTTC. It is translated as CASSPWSRDSYEQYF.

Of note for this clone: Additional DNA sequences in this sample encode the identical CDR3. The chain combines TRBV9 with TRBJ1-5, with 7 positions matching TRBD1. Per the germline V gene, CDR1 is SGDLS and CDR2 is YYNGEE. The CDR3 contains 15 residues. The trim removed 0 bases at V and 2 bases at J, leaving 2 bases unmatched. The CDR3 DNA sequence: TGTGCCAGCAGCGTAGGACAGGGAGGCAATCAGCCCCAGCATTTT. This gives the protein CASSVGQGGNQPQHF. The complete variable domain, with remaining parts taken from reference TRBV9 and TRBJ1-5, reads DSGVTQTPKHLITATGQRVTLRCSPRSGDLSVYWYQQSLDQGLQFLIQYYNGEERAKGNILERFSAQQFPDLHSELNLSSLELGDSALYFCASSVGQGGNQPQHFGDGTRLSIL.

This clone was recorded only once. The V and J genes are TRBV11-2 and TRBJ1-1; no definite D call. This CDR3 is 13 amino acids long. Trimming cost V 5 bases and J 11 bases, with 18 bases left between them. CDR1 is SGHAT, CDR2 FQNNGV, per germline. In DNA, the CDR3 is TGTGCCAGCAGCGATAGGAGTCCCGGGGTGGCTTTCTTT. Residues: CASSDRSPGVAFF.